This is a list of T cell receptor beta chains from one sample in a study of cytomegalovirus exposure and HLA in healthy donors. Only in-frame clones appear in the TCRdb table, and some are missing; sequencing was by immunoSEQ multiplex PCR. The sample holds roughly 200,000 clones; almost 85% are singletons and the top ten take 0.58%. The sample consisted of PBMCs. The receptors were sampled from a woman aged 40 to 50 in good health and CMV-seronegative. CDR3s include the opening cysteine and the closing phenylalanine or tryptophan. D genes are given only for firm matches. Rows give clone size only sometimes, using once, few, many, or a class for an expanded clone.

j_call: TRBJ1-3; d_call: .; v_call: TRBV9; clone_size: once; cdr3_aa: CASSQGSLASGNTIYF; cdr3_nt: TGTGCCAGCAGCCAGGGGTCCCTCGCCTCTGGAAACACCATATATTTT
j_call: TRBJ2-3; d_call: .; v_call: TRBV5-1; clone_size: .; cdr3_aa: CASSRPGSDTQYF; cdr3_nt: TGCGCCAGCAGCCGACCCGGGTCAGATACGCAGTATTTT
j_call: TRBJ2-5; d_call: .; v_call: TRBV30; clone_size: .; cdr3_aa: CAWSPGQETQYF; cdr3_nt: TGTGCCTGGAGTCCGGGACAAGAGACCCAGTACTTC
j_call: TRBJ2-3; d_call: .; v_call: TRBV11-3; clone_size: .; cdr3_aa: CASSLVWATDTQYF; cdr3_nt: TGTGCCAGCAGCTTAGTTTGGGCCACAGATACGCAGTATTTT
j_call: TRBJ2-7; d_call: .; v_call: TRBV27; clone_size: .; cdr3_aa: CASSPPAAGSYEQYF; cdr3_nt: TGTGCCAGCAGTCCCCCCGCGGCGGGCTCCTACGAGCAGTACTTC
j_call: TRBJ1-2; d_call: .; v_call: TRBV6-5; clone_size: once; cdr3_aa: CASSTGIRGYTF; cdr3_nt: TGTGCCAGCAGCACAGGGATTCGGGGCTACACCTTC
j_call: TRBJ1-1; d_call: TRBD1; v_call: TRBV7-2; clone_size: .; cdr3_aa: CATLQRQGLNTEAFF; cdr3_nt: TGTGCCACCCTCCAAAGACAGGGGCTAAACACTGAAGCTTTCTTT
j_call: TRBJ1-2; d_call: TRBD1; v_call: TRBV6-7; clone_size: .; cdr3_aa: CASRNRDSNYGYTF; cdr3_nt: TGTGCCAGCAGGAATCGGGACAGTAACTATGGCTACACCTTC
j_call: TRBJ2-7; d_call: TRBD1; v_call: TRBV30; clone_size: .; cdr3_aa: CAWSDPGRGQLEQYF; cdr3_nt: TGTGCCTGGAGTGACCCGGGCAGGGGGCAACTCGAGCAGTACTTC
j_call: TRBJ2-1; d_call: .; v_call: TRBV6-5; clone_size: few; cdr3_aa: CASRLGQSSYNEQFF; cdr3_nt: TGTGCCAGCAGACTAGGACAGAGCTCCTACAATGAGCAGTTCTTC
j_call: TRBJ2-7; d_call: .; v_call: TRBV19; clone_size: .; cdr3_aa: CASSIRGPFYEQYF; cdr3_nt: TGTGCCAGTAGTATCAGGGGACCATTCTACGAGCAGTACTTC
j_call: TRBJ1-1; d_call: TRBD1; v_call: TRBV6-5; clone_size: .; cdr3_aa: CASSYLLAGGGTEAFF; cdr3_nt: TGTGCCAGCAGTTACCTCCTGGCAGGGGGCGGCACTGAAGCTTTCTTT
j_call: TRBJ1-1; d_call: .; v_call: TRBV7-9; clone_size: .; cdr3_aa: CSSAGPSRTEAFF; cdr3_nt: TGTTCCAGCGCCGGGCCTAGCCGGACTGAAGCTTTCTTT
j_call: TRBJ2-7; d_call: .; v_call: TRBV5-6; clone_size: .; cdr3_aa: CASTRTSSYEQYF; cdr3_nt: TGTGCCAGCACCCGAACAAGCTCCTACGAGCAGTACTTC
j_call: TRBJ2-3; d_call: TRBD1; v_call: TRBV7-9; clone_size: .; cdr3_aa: CASSLGGQGEADTQYF; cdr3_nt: TGTGCCAGCAGCTTAGGGGGACAGGGGGAGGCAGATACGCAGTATTTT
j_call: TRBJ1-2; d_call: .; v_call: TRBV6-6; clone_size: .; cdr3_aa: CASSPGQFYGYTF; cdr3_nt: TGTGCCAGCAGTCCTGGACAGTTCTATGGCTACACCTTC
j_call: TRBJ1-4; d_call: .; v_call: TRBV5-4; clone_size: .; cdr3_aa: CASSLMGGEKLFF; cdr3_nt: TGTGCCAGCAGCTTGATGGGAGGCGAAAAACTGTTTTTT
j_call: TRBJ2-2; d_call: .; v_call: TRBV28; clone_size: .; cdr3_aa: CASSLQAGELFF; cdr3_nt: TGTGCCAGCAGTTTACAGGCCGGGGAGCTGTTTTTT
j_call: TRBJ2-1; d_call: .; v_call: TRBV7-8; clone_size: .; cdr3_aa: CASSLGTSSYNEQFF; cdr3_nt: TGTGCCAGCAGCTTAGGGACTTCTTCCTACAATGAGCAGTTCTTC
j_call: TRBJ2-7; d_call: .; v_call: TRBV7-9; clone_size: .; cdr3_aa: CASSPRTSYEQYF; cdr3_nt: TGTGCCAGCAGCCCGCGGACATCCTACGAGCAGTACTTC
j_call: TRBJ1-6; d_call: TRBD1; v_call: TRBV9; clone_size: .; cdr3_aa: CASSVAGTVNSPLHF; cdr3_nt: TGTGCCAGCAGCGTGGCCGGGACAGTCAATTCACCCCTCCACTTT
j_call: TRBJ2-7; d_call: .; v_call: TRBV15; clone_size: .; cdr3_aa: CATSRDGFDYEQYF; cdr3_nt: TGTGCCACCAGCAGAGATGGCTTTGACTACGAGCAGTACTTC
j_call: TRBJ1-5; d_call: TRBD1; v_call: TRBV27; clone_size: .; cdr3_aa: CASSLGTGGDQPQHF; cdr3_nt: TGTGCCAGCAGTTTAGGGACAGGGGGGGATCAGCCCCAGCATTTT
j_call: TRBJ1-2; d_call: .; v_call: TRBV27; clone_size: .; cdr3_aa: CASSLRGDPNYGYTF; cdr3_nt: TGTGCCAGCAGTTTACGGGGGGATCCTAACTATGGCTACACCTTC
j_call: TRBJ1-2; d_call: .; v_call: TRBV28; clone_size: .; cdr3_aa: CATVSYPVGRGGYTF; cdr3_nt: TGTGCCACCGTTAGTTACCCCGTGGGGAGAGGGGGCTACACCTTC
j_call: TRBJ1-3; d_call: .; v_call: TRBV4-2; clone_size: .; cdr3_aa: CASSQDIDRYSGNTIYF; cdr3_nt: TGTGCCAGCAGCCAAGATATCGACAGATACTCTGGAAACACCATATATTTT